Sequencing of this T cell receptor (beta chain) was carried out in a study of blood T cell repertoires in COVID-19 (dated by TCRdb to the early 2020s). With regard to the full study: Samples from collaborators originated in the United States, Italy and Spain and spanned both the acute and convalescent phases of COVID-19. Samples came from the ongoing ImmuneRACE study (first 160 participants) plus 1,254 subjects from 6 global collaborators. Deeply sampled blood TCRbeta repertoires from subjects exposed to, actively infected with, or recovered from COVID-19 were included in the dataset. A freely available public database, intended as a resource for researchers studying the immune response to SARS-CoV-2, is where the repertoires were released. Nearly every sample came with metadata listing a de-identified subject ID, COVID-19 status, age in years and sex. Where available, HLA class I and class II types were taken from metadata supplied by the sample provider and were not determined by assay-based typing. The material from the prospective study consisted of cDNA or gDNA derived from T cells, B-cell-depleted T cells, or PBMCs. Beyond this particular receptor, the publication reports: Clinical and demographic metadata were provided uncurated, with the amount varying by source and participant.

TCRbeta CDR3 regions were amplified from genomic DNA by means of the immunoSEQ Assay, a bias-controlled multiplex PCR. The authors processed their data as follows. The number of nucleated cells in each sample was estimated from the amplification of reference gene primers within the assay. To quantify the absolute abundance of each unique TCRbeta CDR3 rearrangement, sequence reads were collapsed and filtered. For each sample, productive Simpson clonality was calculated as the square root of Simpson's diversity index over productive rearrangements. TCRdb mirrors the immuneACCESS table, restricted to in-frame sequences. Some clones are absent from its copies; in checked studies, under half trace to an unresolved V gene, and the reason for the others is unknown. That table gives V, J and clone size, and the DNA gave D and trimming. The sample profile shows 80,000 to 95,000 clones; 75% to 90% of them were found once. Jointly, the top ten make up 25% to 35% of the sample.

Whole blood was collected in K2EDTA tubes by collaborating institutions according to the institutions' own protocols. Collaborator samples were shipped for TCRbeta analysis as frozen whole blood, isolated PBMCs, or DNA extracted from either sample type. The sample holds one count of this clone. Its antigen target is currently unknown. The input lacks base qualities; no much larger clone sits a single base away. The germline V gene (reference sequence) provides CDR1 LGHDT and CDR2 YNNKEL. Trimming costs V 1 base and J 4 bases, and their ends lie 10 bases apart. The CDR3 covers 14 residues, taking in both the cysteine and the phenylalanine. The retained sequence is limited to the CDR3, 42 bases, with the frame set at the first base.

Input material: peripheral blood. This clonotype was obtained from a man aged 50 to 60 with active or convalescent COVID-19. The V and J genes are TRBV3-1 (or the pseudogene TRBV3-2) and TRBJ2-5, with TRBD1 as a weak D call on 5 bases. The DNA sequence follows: TGTGCCAGCAGCCAAGCTAGGGGTCCAGAGACCCAGTACTTC. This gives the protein CASSQARGPETQYF.